Listed here are 27 T cell receptor beta chains from one sample, sequenced in a study of blood T cell repertoires in COVID-19. Profiling relied on immunoSEQ multiplex PCR, and the TCRdb table lists in-frame clones only, not all of them. The table records about 120,000 clones, roughly 91% of them present only once. The sample was peripheral blood. All receptors come from a human donor with acute or convalescent COVID-19. The donor label of this sample is uncertain.

The chain couples TRBV6-5 to TRBJ2-7; 7 bases agree with TRBD1. The V and J ends lost 7 bases and 3 bases, in that order; junction bases with no gene match: 6. The CDR3 runs to 13 residues. CDR1 is MNHEY, CDR2 SVGAGI, per germline. In DNA form, the CDR3 reads TGTGCCAGCAACCGGGACAGATTCTACGAGCAGTACTTC. Amino acid sequence: CASNRDRFYEQYF.

The J gene is TRBJ2-5, the V gene TRBV5-1; 11 nucleotides align to TRBD2. This CDR3 has 20 amino acids. CDR1 is SGHRS and CDR2 is YFSETQ in the germline V gene. Trimming at V came to 4 bases and at J to 0 bases, leaving 17 bases not matched to a gene. CDR3 sequence: CASSTSPIAGGRKHQETQYF. CDR3 DNA: TGCGCCAGCAGCACCTCTCCAATAGCGGGGGGGCGAAAACACCAAGAGACCCAGTACTTC.

The sample holds one count of this clone. This chain uses TRBV7-2 with TRBJ2-1; 13 bases agree with TRBD2. The V gene's germline CDR1 is SGHTA and CDR2 FQGNSA. The CDR3 runs 14 residues. The trim removed 8 bases at V and 7 bases at J, leaving 5 bases unmatched. Written as DNA, the CDR3 is TGTGCCAGCCGACTAGCGGGAGGTAGTAATGAGCAGTTCTTC. Protein: CASRLAGGSNEQFF.

DNA of the CDR3: TGCGCCAGCAGCTTGGATCCTAGCGGGGGCGAGGAGCAGTTCTTC. Protein: CASSLDPSGGEEQFF. The chain carries TRBV5-1 and TRBJ2-1; TRBD2 matches at 10 bases. V gave up 0 bases and J gave up 10 bases; unmatched junction bases: 7. The length of the CDR3 is 15 residues. Germline-derived CDR1 and CDR2 are SGHRS and YFSETQ.

The chain has TRBV28 and TRBJ1-1, with 8 bases aligning to TRBD1. V lost 4 bases, J lost 4 bases, and 11 bases stayed unmatched. This CDR3 has 16 residues. Germline CDR1 is MDHEN and CDR2 is SYDVKM. The chain's CDR3 is CASSSTPGGSSTEAFF. As DNA, the CDR3 is TGTGCCAGCAGTTCGACGCCAGGGGGCTCGAGCACTGAAGCTTTCTTT.

This clone came up a few times. This chain connects TRBV7-2 to TRBJ1-4, with 11 bases aligning to TRBD1. The CDR3 consists of 15 residues. Per germline, CDR1 SGHTA and CDR2 FQGNSA. J was trimmed by 8 bases and V by 6 bases; bases with no gene match: 8. This CDR3 reads CASSPAGTGGEKLFF. Written as DNA, the CDR3 is TGTGCCAGCAGTCCTGCCGGGACAGGGGGGGAAAAACTGTTTTTT.

This chain uses TRBV19 with TRBJ1-6, with D possibly TRBD1 on 5 matching bases. This CDR3 has 14 amino acids. Germline loops: CDR1 LNHDA, CDR2 SQIVND (reference sequence). The ends were cut back, 6 bases at V and 2 bases at J, with 8 bases in the middle. The CDR3 is CASRGGAYNSPLHF. In nucleotides, the CDR3 is TGTGCCAGTAGGGGGGGAGCCTATAATTCACCCCTCCACTTT. Based on the CDR3 plus reference TRBV19 and TRBJ1-6, the full variable domain is DGGITQSPKYLFRKEGQNVTLSCEQNLNHDAMYWYRQDPGQGLRLIYYSQIVNDFQKGDIAEGYSVSREKKESFPLTVTSAQKNPTAFYLCASRGGAYNSPLHFGNGTRLTVT.

This clone was observed a handful of times. V and J are TRBV5-5 and TRBJ1-2; 8 bases match TRBD1. Per germline, CDR1 SGHKS and CDR2 YYEKEE (reference sequence). The CDR3 sequence is 15 residues long. Trimming at V came to 1 base and at J to 3 bases, leaving 5 bases not matched to a gene. The CDR3 region has the DNA TGTGCCAGCAGCTTGCAGACAGGGGTCGACTATGGCTACACCTTC. This translates into CASSLQTGVDYGYTF. Using reference TRBV5-5 and TRBJ1-2 for the parts outside the CDR3, the full variable domain is DAGVTQSPTHLIKTRGQQVTLRCSPISGHKSVSWYQQVLGQGPQFIFQYYEKEERGRGNFPDRFSARQFPNYSSELNVNALLLGDSALYLCASSLQTGVDYGYTFGSGTRLTVV.

The chain combines TRBV20-1 with TRBJ2-1; D uncertain. This CDR3 region has 10 residues. V was pared by 7 bases and J by 6 bases, with 7 bases between. CDR1 is DFQATT, CDR2 SNEGSKA, per germline (reference sequence). The CDR3 nucleotides read TGCAGTGGGAGCCGCAATGAGCAGTTCTTC. Its protein product is CSGSRNEQFF.

The chain is built from TRBV7-3 and TRBJ1-1, with a possible D match to TRBD1 (6 bases). Germline V gives CDR1 SGHTA, CDR2 FQGTGA. The CDR3 is 14 residues long. V gave up 4 bases and J gave up 4 bases, with 13 bases separating them. In DNA form, the CDR3 reads TGTGCCAGCAGCTACGGGACAAACCCCACTGAAGCTTTCTTT. Translated, it gives CASSYGTNPTEAFF.

The V gene is TRBV9, the J gene TRBJ2-7; 7 nucleotides align to TRBD2. CDR3 length: 15 residues. V was clipped by 1 base and J by 6 bases; unmatched bases: 10. The germline V gene has CDR1 SGDLS and CDR2 YYNGEE. The CDR3 spells CASSVSGGVGGEQYF. CDR3 in DNA: TGTGCCAGCAGCGTATCGGGAGGTGTCGGGGGCGAGCAGTACTTC.

The CDR3 DNA reads as TGTGCCAGCAGTTTGGGGGGGGTAACCTATGGCTACACCTTC. It yields the protein CASSLGGVTYGYTF. The chain couples TRBV28 to TRBJ1-2, with a weak D call TRBD1 (5 bases). The germline V and J ends were trimmed by 3 bases and 4 bases, with 12 bases remaining between them. Germline V gives CDR1 MDHEN, CDR2 SYDVKM. CDR3 length: 14 residues.

The chain couples TRBV5-4 to TRBJ2-2; D not resolved. Trimming took off 1 base at V and 4 bases at J, with 11 bases between the two ends. Germline V gene sequence: CDR1 SGHNT, CDR2 YYREEE (reference sequence). The CDR3 spans 15 residues. For the CDR3, the DNA is TGTGCCAGCAGCTTGCAGACAACCACCACCGGGGAGCTGTTTTTT. Encoded protein: CASSLQTTTTGELFF.

The chain uses TRBV4-2 and TRBJ2-1; perhaps TRBD1 as D (5 bases). This CDR3 comprises 15 residues. Germline V gene lookup returns CDR1 LGHNA and CDR2 YNFKEQ. The V gene lost 1 base and the J gene lost 3 bases, with 10 bases spanning the gap. This chain's CDR3 is CASSQVTDNYNEQFF. CDR3 DNA sequence: TGTGCCAGCAGCCAAGTGACAGACAACTACAATGAGCAGTTCTTC.

The genes are TRBV7-2 and TRBJ2-7; maybe TRBD2 (6 bases). Germline V gene data show CDR1 as SGHTA and CDR2 as FQGNSA. V lost 5 bases to trimming and J lost 0 bases, with 11 bases between them. The CDR3 covers 14 residues. The CDR3: CASSPRGSSYEQYF. CDR3 DNA sequence: TGTGCCAGCAGCCCCCGGGGGAGCTCCTACGAGCAGTACTTC.

The chain employs TRBV7-9 and TRBJ2-4; 7 bases map to TRBD1. CDR1 is SEHNR, CDR2 FQNEAQ, per germline (reference sequence). V lost 5 bases, J lost 1 base, and 5 bases stayed unmatched. CDR3 length equals 15 residues. This CDR3 reads CASSQPTGAKNIQYF. The DNA of the CDR3 is TGTGCCAGCAGCCAACCGACAGGGGCCAAAAACATTCAGTACTTC.

This chain connects TRBV25-1 to TRBJ2-4; 7 positions agree with TRBD1. The germline CDR1 and CDR2 sequences are MGHDK and SYGVNS. This CDR3 region has 16 residues. V was clipped by 1 base and J by 7 bases; unmatched bases: 10. CDR3 region: CASSELDRDVGNIQYF. DNA of the CDR3: TGTGCCAGCAGTGAATTAGACAGGGACGTGGGGAACATTCAGTACTTC.

V and J are TRBV28 and TRBJ2-7; possible D gene TRBD1, 5 bases. The CDR3 runs to 11 residues. CDR1 and CDR2 from the germline V gene are MDHEN and SYDVKM. Trimming cost V 4 bases and J 6 bases, with 7 bases left between them. CDR3 coding DNA: TGTGCCAGCAGTTACAGGCGCGAGCAGTACTTC. Translating it yields CASSYRREQYF. The whole variable domain, filled in from reference TRBV28 and TRBJ2-7, reads DVKVTQSSRYLVKRTGEKVFLECVQDMDHENMFWYRQDPGLGLRLIYFSYDVKMKEKGDIPEGYSVSREKKERFSLILESASTNQTSMYLCASSYRREQYFGPGTRLTVT.

The V and J genes are TRBV18 and TRBJ2-1; TRBD2 is a possible D gene (7 bases). Trimming pared 6 bases from V and 6 bases from J, leaving 15 bases between. This CDR3 is built from 14 residues. Per germline, CDR1 KGHSH and CDR2 LQKENI. The CDR3 bases are TGTGCCAGCTCCGTAGGCGGGGGCTTCAATGAGCAGTTCTTC. It encodes CASSVGGGFNEQFF.

Only a few counts were recorded for this clone. The chain uses TRBV5-4 and TRBJ1-1, with D perhaps TRBD1 (5 bases). CDR3 length equals 16 residues. Trimming left V 5 bases short and J 5 bases short, with 22 bases between. Germline-derived CDR1 and CDR2 are SGHNT and YYREEE (reference sequence). The CDR3 bases are TGTGCCAGCAGTATACCTACTCGGGGGTTGAGGACTGAAGCTTTCTTT. Translated, it gives CASSIPTRGLRTEAFF. The full variable domain, its missing parts supplied by reference TRBV5-4 and TRBJ1-1, is ETGVTQSPTHLIKTRGQQVTLRCSSQSGHNTVSWYQQALGQGPQFIFQYYREEENGRGNFPPRFSGLQFPNYSSELNVNALELDDSALYLCASSIPTRGLRTEAFFGQGTRLTVV.

The rearrangement links TRBV28 to TRBJ2-7, with 12 bases fitting TRBD2. The CDR3 totals 15 residues. CDR1 is MDHEN and CDR2 is SYDVKM in the germline V gene. Trimming cost V 5 bases and J 4 bases; bases outside gene matches: 6. The DNA for the CDR3 is TGTGCCAGCAGTGTCATGGGACTAGCGGGTTACGAGCAGTACTTC. This encodes CASSVMGLAGYEQYF.

The CDR3 is CASSHNRDRVSRGYGYTF. CDR3 sequence (DNA): TGTGCCAGCAGCCATAACCGGGACAGGGTGTCACGGGGCTATGGCTACACCTTC. The V gene is TRBV4-2, the J gene TRBJ1-2, with 9 bases matching TRBD1. The J segment lost 4 bases and the V segment lost 3 bases, leaving 15 bases of the junction unmatched. Per the germline V gene, CDR1 is LGHNA and CDR2 is YNFKEQ. The CDR3 has 18 amino acids.

V gene TRBV5-1 combines with J gene TRBJ1-5; possibly TRBD1 for D (5 bases). There are 14 residues in the CDR3. V was trimmed by 4 bases and J by 2 bases, leaving 10 bases between them. Germline assignment: CDR1 SGHRS and CDR2 YFSETQ. In nucleotides, the CDR3 is TGCGCCAGCAGCGCCGGGACTGGCAATCAGCCCCAGCATTTT. Encoded protein: CASSAGTGNQPQHF. Full variable domain (rest looked up from reference TRBV5-1 and TRBJ1-5): KAGVTQTPRYLIKTRGQQVTLSCSPISGHRSVSWYQQTPGQGLQFLFEYFSETQRNKGNFPGRFSGRQFSNSRSEMNVSTLELGDSALYLCASSAGTGNQPQHFGDGTRLSIL.

V usage is TRBV14 and J usage is TRBJ1-2; 9 nucleotides agree with TRBD1. V lost 5 bases, J lost 0 bases, and 10 bases stayed unmatched. From germline, CDR1 is SGHDN and CDR2 FVKESK. This CDR3 spans 17 amino acids. CDR3 residues: CASSKRPGQGSNYGYTF. The CDR3 DNA reads TGTGCCAGCAGCAAAAGACCGGGACAGGGTTCTAACTATGGCTACACCTTC.

This sequence joins TRBV9 and TRBJ2-2, with TRBD1 as a possible D gene (6 bases). Trimming removed 5 bases at V and 5 bases at J, with 16 bases between. The CDR3 covers 15 residues. The germline gives CDR1 SGDLS, CDR2 YYNGEE. For the CDR3, the DNA is TGTGCCAGCAGACGAGGGGGTTTGGGAACCGGGGAGCTGTTTTTT. Translated: CASRRGGLGTGELFF.

The chain joins TRBV6-1 to TRBJ1-5; unclear D gene. V gave up 0 bases and J gave up 5 bases, with 8 bases separating them. CDR1 and CDR2 (germline): MNHNS, SASEGT. The CDR3 runs 14 residues. CDR3 nucleotides: TGTGCCAGCAGTGAAGCGAACGGGTATCAGCCCCAGCATTTT. Encoded protein: CASSEANGYQPQHF.

This chain uses TRBV2 with TRBJ1-1; a weak D match, TRBD1 (5 bases). This CDR3 is built from 14 residues. V dropped 7 bases and J dropped 2 bases, with 14 bases sitting between them. Germline V lookup: CDR1 SNHLY, CDR2 FYNNEI. As DNA, the CDR3 is TGTGCCAGCATAGGAGGGAGGGGAAACACTGAAGCTTTCTTT. This encodes CASIGGRGNTEAFF.